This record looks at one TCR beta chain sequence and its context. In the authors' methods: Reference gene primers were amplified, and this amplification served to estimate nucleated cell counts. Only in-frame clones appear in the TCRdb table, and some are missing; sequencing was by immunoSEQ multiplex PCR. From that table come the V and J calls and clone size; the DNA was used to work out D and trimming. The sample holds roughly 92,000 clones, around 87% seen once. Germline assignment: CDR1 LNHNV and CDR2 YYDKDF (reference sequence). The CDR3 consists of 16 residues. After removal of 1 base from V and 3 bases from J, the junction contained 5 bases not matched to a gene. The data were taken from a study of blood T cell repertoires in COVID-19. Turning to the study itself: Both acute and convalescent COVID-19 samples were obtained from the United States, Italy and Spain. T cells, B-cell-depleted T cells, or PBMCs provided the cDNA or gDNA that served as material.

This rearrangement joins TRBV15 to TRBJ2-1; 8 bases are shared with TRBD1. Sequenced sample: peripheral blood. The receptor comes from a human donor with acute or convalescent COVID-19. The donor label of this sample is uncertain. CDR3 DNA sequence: TGTGCCACCAGCAGAGTGGACAGGGCGGACTACAATGAGCAGTTCTTC. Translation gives CATSRVDRADYNEQFF.